This T cell receptor beta chain was recovered during a study of blood T cell repertoires in COVID-19. Only in-frame clones appear in the TCRdb table, and some are missing; sequencing was by immunoSEQ multiplex PCR. Of more than 200,000 clones listed, 85% to 90% are singletons. This receptor was identified in a woman aged 45-59 years who had recovered from COVID-19. What was sequenced was PBMCs or T cells enriched from blood (not recorded which).

DNA of the CDR3: TGTGCCAGTAGTAAAACCGGGACAGGGGGCCAAGAGACCCAGTACTTC. Its protein is CASSKTGTGGQETQYF. V and J are TRBV19 and TRBJ2-5; 11 nucleotides align to TRBD1. V shed 4 bases, J shed 1 base, and the junction held 5 bases outside the gene matches. The CDR3 loop spans 16 amino acids. Germline CDR1 LNHDA, CDR2 SQIVND (reference sequence).